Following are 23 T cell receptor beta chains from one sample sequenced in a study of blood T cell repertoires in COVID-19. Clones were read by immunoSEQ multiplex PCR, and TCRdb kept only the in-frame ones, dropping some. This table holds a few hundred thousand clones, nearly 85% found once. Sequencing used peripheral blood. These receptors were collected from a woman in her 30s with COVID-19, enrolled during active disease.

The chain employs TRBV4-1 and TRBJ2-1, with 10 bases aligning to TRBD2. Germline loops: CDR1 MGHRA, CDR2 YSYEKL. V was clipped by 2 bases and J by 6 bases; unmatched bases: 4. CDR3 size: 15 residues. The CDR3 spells CASSQISGGPNEQFF. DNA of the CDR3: TGCGCCAGCAGCCAAATTAGCGGGGGGCCCAATGAGCAGTTCTTC.

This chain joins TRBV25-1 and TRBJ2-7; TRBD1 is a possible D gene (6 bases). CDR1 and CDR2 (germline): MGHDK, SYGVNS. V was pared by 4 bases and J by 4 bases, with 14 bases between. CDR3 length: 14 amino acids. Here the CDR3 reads CASSGLTGRYEQYF. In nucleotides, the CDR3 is TGTGCCAGCAGTGGCCTTACAGGGAGATACGAGCAGTACTTC.

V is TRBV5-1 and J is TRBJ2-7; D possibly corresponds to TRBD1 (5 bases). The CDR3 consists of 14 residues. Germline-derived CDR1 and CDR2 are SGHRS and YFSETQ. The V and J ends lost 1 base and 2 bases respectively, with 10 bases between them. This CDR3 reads CASSLKGPTYEQYF. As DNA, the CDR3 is TGCGCCAGCAGCTTGAAGGGGCCTACCTACGAGCAGTACTTC. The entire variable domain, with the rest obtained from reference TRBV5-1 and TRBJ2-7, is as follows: KAGVTQTPRYLIKTRGQQVTLSCSPISGHRSVSWYQQTPGQGLQFLFEYFSETQRNKGNFPGRFSGRQFSNSRSEMNVSTLELGDSALYLCASSLKGPTYEQYFGPGTRLTVT.

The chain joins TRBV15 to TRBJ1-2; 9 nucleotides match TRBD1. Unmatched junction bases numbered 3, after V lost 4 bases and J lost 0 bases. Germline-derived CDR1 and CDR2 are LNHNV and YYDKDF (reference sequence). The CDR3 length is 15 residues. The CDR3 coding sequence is TGTGCCACCAGCATAACAGGGGGCACTAACTATGGCTACACCTTC. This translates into CATSITGGTNYGYTF.

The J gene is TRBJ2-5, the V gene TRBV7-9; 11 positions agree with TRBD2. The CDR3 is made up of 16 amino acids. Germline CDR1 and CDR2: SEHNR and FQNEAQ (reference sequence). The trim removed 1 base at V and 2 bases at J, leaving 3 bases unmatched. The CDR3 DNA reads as TGTGCCAGCAGCTTAGGGCCTAGCGGGGGGCAAGAGACCCAGTACTTC. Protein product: CASSLGPSGGQETQYF.

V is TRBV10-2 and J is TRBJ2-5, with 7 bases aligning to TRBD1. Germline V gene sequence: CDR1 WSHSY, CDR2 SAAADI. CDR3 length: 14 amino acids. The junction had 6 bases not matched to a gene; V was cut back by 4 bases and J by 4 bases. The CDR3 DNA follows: TGCGCCAGCAGTGGGGGCAGGGGGACAGAGACCCAGTACTTC. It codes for CASSGGRGTETQYF.

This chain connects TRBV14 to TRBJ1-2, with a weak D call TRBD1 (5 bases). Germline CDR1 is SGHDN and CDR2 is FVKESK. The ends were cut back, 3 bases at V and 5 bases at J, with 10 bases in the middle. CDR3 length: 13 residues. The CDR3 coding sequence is TGTGCCAGCAGCCATTCCCAGGGATATGGCTACACCTTC. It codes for CASSHSQGYGYTF.

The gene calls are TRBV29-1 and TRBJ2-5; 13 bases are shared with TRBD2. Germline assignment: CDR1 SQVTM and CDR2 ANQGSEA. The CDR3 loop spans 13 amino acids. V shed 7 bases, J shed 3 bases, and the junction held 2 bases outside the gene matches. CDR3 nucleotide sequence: TGCAGCGGGGGGACTAGCGGGAAAGAGACCCAGTACTTC. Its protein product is CSGGTSGKETQYF.

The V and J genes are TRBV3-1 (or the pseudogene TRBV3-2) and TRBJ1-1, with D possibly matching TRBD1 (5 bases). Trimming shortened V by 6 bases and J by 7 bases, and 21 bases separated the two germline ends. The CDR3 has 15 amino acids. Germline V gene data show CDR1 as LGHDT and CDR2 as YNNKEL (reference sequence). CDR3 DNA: TGTGCCAGCAGTCAACTCCTTGGACAAATAGATGAAGCTTTCTTT. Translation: CASSQLLGQIDEAFF.

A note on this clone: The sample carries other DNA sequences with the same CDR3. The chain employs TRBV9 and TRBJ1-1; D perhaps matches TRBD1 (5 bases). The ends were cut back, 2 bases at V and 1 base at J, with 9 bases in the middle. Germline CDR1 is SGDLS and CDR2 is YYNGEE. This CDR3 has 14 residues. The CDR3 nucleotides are TGTGCCAGCAGCGTTGGGGCGGAGAACACTGAAGCTTTCTTT. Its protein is CASSVGAENTEAFF. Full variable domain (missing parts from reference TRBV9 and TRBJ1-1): DSGVTQTPKHLITATGQRVTLRCSPRSGDLSVYWYQQSLDQGLQFLIQYYNGEERAKGNILERFSAQQFPDLHSELNLSSLELGDSALYFCASSVGAENTEAFFGQGTRLTVV.

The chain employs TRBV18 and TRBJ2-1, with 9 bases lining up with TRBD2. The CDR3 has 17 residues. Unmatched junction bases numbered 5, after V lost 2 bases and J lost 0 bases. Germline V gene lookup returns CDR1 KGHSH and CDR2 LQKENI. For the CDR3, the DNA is TGTGCCAGCTCACCATTGGTAGCGGGGGACTCCTACAATGAGCAGTTCTTC. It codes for CASSPLVAGDSYNEQFF. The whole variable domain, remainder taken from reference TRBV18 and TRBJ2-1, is NAGVMQNPRHLVRRRGQEARLRCSPMKGHSHVYWYRQLPEEGLKFMVYLQKENIIDESGMPKERFSAEFPKEGPSILRIQQVVRGDSAAYFCASSPLVAGDSYNEQFFGPGTRLTVL.

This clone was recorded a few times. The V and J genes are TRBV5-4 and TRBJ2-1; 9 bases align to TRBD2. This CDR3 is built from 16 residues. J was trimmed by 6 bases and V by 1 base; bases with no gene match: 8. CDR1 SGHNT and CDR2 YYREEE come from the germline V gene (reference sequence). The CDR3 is CASSLPSSGVRNEQFF. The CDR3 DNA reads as TGTGCCAGCAGCTTGCCTTCTAGCGGGGTTCGCAATGAGCAGTTCTTC.

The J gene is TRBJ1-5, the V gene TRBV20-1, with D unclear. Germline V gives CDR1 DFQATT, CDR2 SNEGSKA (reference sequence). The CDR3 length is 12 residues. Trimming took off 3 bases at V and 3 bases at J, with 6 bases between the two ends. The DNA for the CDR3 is TGCAGTGCTAGTCCTTACAATCAGCCCCAGCATTTT. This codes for CSASPYNQPQHF.

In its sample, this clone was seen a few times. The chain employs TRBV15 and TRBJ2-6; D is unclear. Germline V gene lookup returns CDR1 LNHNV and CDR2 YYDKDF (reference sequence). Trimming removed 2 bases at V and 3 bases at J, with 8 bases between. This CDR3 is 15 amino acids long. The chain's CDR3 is CATSRRSGGANVLTF. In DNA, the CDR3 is TGTGCCACCAGCAGACGGTCAGGTGGGGCCAACGTCCTGACTTTC.

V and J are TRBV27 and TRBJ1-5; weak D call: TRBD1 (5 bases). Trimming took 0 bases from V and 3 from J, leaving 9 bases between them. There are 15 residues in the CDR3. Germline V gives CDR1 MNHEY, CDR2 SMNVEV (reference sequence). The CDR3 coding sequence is TGTGCCAGCAGTTTATCCAGGGCCACCAATCAGCCCCAGCATTTT. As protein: CASSLSRATNQPQHF.

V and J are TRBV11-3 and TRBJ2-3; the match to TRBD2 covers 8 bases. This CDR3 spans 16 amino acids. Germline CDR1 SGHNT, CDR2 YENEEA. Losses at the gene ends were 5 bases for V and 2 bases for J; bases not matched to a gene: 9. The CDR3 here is CASSPSGGLSTDTQYF. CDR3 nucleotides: TGTGCCAGCAGCCCAAGCGGGGGCCTTTCCACAGATACGCAGTATTTT.

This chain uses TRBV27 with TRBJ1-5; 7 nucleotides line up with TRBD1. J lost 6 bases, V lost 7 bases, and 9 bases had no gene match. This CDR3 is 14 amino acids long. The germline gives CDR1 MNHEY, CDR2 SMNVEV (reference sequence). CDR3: CASKLEGASQPQHF. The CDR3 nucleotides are TGTGCCAGCAAGTTAGAGGGGGCCAGTCAGCCCCAGCATTTT.

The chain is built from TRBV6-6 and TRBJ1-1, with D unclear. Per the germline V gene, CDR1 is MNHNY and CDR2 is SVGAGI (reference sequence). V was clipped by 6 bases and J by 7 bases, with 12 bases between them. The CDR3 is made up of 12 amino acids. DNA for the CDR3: TGTGCCAGCAGACCCCATTCCGGTGAAGCTTTCTTT. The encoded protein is CASRPHSGEAFF.

CDR3 in DNA: TGCGCCAGCGGGACTAGCGGGAGGGCAGATACGCAGTATTTT. Translating it yields CASGTSGRADTQYF. The chain uses TRBV5-1 and TRBJ2-3; 16 nucleotides align to TRBD2. Germline CDR1 reads SGHRS; CDR2 reads YFSETQ. The CDR3 spans 14 residues. V was clipped by 7 bases and J by 4 bases; unmatched bases: 0. Using reference TRBV5-1 and TRBJ2-3 for the parts outside the CDR3, the full variable domain is KAGVTQTPRYLIKTRGQQVTLSCSPISGHRSVSWYQQTPGQGLQFLFEYFSETQRNKGNFPGRFSGRQFSNSRSEMNVSTLELGDSALYLCASGTSGRADTQYFGPGTRLTVL.

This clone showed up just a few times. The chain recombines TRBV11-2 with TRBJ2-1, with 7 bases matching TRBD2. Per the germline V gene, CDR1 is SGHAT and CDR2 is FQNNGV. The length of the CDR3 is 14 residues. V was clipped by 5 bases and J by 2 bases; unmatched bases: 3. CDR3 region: CASSPSGTYNEQFF. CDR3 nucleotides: TGTGCCAGCAGCCCCAGCGGGACCTACAATGAGCAGTTCTTC.

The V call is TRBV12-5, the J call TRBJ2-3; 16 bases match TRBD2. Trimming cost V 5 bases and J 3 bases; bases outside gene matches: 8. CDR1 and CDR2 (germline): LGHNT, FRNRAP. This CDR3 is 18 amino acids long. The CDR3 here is CASGPGLAGGPDTDTQYF. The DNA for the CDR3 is TGTGCTAGTGGTCCGGGACTAGCGGGAGGGCCGGATACAGATACGCAGTATTTT.

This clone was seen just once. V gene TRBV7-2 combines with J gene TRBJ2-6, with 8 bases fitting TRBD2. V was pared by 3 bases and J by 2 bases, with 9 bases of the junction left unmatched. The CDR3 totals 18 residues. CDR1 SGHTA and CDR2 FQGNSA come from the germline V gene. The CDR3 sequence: CASSFFSGDPTGANVLTF. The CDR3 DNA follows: TGTGCCAGCAGCTTCTTTAGCGGGGACCCCACTGGGGCCAACGTCCTGACTTTC.

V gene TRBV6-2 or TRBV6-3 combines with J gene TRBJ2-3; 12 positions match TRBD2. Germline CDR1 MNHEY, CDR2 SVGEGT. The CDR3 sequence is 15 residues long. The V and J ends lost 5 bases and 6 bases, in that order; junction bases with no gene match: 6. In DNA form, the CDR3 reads TGTGCCAGCAGTCGACTAGCGGGAGTGATGGATACGCAGTATTTT. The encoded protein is CASSRLAGVMDTQYF.